This T cell receptor (beta chain) was sequenced for a study of cytomegalovirus exposure and HLA in healthy donors. Points from the study as a whole: An Asian-associated ancestry cluster reportedly showed fewer N-insertions than the approximately 650-donor mean in a later analysis.

This CDR3 comprises 15 residues. With V trimmed by 3 bases and J by 4 bases, 9 bases remained unmatched. Per the germline V gene, CDR1 is SGDLS and CDR2 is YYNGEE. Amplification used 60 Vbeta primers and 13 Jbeta primers. Libraries were prepared by immunoSEQ multiplex PCR; TCRdb keeps only in-frame clonotypes and omits some of them. Of around 120,000 clones in the sample, over 70% were seen once. For this clone: Its specificity is not known.

The sequence was obtained from a woman aged 35 to 49 in good health and CMV-seronegative. The specimen sequenced was PBMCs. This sequence joins TRBV9 and TRBJ2-5; 7 bases fit TRBD1. This chain's CDR3 is CASSAGQEFVETQYF. The CDR3 DNA is TGTGCCAGCAGCGCAGGACAGGAGTTCGTAGAGACCCAGTACTTC.